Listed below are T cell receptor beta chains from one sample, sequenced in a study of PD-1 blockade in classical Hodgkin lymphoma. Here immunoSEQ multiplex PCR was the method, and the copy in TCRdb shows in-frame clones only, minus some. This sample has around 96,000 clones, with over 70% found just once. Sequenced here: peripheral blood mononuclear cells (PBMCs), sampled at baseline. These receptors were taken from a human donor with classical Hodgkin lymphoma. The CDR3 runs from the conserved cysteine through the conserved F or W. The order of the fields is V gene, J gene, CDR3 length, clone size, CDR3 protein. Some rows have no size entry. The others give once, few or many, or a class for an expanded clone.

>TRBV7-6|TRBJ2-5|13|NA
CASSRAPGETQYF
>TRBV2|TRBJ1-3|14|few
CASLDRTSGNTIYF
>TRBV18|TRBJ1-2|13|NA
CASSSGTGDGYTF
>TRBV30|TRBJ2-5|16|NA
CAWSVLAGGPQETQYF
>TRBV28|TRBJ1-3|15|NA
CASSSLGGSGNTIYF
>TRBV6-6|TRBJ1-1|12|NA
CASWGPNTEAFF
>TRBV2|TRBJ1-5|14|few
CASTPTGSFQPQHF
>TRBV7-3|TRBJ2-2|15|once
CASSPGTGNTGELFF
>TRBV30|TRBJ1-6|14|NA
CACKRGSYNSPLHF
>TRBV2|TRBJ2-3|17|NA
CASSGIGSGALWGTQYF
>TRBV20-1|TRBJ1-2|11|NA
CSASLGAGYTF
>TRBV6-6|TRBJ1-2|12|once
CASRRTGEGYTF
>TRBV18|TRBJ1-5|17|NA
CASSLRFGQQTLSAQHF
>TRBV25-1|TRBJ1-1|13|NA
CASSPRAATEAFF
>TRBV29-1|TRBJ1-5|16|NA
CSVKSTGRLGNQPQHF
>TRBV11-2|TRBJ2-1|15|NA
CASSFFLAGYNEQFF
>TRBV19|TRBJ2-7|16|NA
CASSYTSGSLGLEQYF
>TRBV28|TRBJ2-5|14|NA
CASSLYGSLETQYF
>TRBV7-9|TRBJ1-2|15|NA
CASSLTGARNYGYTF
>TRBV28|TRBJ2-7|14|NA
CASSKQGIPYEQYF
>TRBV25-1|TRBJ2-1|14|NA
CASSEHRPGDEQFF
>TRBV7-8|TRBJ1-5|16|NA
CASSSWTEIGNQPQHF
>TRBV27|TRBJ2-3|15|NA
CASSPRDTYGDTQYF
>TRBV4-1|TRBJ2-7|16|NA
CASSQGEQRGVYEQYF
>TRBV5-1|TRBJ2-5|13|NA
CASSLESVSPRYF
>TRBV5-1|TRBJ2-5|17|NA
CASSLTPGLAGVETQYF
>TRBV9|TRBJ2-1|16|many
CASSLSGSGIFYEQFF
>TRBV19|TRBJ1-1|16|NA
CASSPSLGPWDTEAFF
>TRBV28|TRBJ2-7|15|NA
CASSHLAGSSYEQYF
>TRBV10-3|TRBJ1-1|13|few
CAISEGGNTEAFF
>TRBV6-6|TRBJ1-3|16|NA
CASQERALNSGNTIYF
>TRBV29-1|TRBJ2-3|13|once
CSVGLGGTDTQYF
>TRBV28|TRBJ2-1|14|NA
CASGLAGIYNEQFF
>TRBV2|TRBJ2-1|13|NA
CASGVLPSGKQFF
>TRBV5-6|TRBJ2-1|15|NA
CASSLGGTPYNEQFF
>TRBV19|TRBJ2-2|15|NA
CASSIGQGITGELFF
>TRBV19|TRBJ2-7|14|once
CASSIDRDSYEQYF
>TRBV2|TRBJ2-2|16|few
CASQSEVRGRTGELFF
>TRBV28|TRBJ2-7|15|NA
CASSFPQSFSYEQYF
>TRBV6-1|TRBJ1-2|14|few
CASSEVGTAYGYTF
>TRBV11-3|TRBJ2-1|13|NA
CASSPRVGGEQFF
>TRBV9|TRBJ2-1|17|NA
CASSSSGTSGSMNEQFF
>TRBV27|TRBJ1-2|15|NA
CASRGPYREQAGYTF
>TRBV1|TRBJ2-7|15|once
CTSSQDRGWIGEQYF
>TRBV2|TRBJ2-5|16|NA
CASSRLGLAVYETQYF
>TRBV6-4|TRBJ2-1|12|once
CASSDSGRVPFF
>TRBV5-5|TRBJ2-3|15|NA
CASSSMRAVPDTQYF
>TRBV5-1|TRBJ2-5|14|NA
CASSVGLSGETQYF
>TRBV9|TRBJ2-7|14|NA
CASSGPAGPYEQYF
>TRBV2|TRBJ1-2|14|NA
CASSGGTVVDGYTF
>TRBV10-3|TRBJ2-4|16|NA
CAISEPGTGSENIQYF
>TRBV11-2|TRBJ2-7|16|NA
CASSLVIGPGSLKQYF
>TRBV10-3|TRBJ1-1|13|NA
CAISQTGRTEAFF
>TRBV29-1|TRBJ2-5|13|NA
CSLSGRGAETQYF
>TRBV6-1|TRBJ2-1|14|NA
CASRAALGHNEQFF
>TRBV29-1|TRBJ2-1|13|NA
CSAVRGTGNEQFF
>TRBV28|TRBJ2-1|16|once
CASSLAAALSYNEQFF